The 16 T cell receptor beta chains below were found in one sample sequenced in a study of T cell repertoires in cytomegalovirus infection. TCRdb re-called the reads through MiXCR, storing one row per CDR3 protein. This table has 150,000 to 200,000 distinct CDR3 sequences, about 21% appearing once. The sample consisted of PBMCs. These receptors originate from a human donor in good health (CMV status not recorded). Some clones in this sample may be carry-over from other donors' samples.

This clonotype was recorded a few times. This sequence joins TRBV6-5 and TRBJ1-5; 7 bases are shared with TRBD1. The CDR3 spans 16 residues. The trim removed 6 bases at V and 3 bases at J, leaving 11 bases unmatched. The germline V gene has CDR1 MNHEY and CDR2 SVGAGI. Written as DNA, the CDR3 is TGTGCCAGCAGAAACGGGGGTGGGACAGTCAATCAGCCCCAGCATTTT. It codes for CASRNGGGTVNQPQHF.

The chain couples TRBV29-1 to TRBJ2-1, with 9 positions matching TRBD2. Trimming took 6 bases from V and 3 from J; bases not matched to a gene: 6. The CDR3 has 14 residues. CDR1 and CDR2 from the germline V gene are SQVTM and ANQGSEA. The CDR3 protein is CSVVSGSNYNEQFF. The CDR3 bases are TGCAGCGTCGTTAGCGGGAGCAACTACAATGAGCAGTTCTTC.

The sample holds a few counts of this clonotype. The chain is built from TRBV7-2 and TRBJ1-2, with 9 positions matching TRBD1. CDR3 size: 14 residues. With V trimmed by 5 bases and J by 8 bases, 9 bases remained unmatched. The germline V gene encodes CDR1 SGHTA and CDR2 FQGNSA. CDR3 in DNA: TGTGCCAGCAGCCCACCGGGACAGGGTGTCGGCTACACCTTC. Protein product: CASSPPGQGVGYTF.

The gene calls are TRBV6-4 and TRBJ2-1, with D possibly being TRBD1 or TRBD2 (5 bases each). The V gene lost 0 bases and the J gene lost 1 base, with 10 bases spanning the gap. There are 16 residues in the CDR3. Per the germline V gene, CDR1 is MRHNA and CDR2 is SNTAGT. The CDR3 here is CASSDSAGRSYNEQFF. CDR3 nucleotides: TGTGCCAGCAGTGACTCGGCAGGGAGATCCTACAATGAGCAGTTCTTC.

V gene TRBV7-2 combines with J gene TRBJ2-3; 8 bases map to TRBD2. The CDR3 totals 13 residues. Unmatched junction bases numbered 5, after V lost 4 bases and J lost 8 bases. CDR1 and CDR2 from the germline V gene are SGHTA and FQGNSA. CDR3 DNA sequence: TGTGCCAGCAGCTCCGGGGGGGGCGGTACGCAGTATTTT. It yields the protein CASSSGGGGTQYF.

In its sample, this clonotype was seen a few times. CDR3 nucleotide sequence: TGTGCCAGCAGTTACTCCTTCACTCTGTCAACTAATGAAAAACTGTTTTTT. Protein: CASSYSFTLSTNEKLFF. The V call is TRBV6-5, the J call TRBJ1-4, with D unclear. The ends were cut back, 0 bases at V and 0 bases at J, with 11 bases in the middle. Germline V gives CDR1 MNHEY, CDR2 SVGAGI. CDR3 size: 17 residues.

The sample holds a few counts of this clonotype. The chain links TRBV20-1 to TRBJ2-3, with 8 bases that match TRBD1. Germline assignment: CDR1 DFQATT and CDR2 SNEGSKA (reference sequence). The CDR3 runs 15 residues. With V trimmed by 5 bases and J by 4 bases, 11 bases remained unmatched. This CDR3 is CSARRLDRGPDTQYF. In nucleotides, the CDR3 is TGCAGTGCTCGACGACTCGACAGGGGCCCAGATACGCAGTATTTT.

CDR3 DNA: TGTGCCAGCAGCTTAGCAGGGGGTATTACCGGGGAGCTGTTTTTT. Encoded protein: CASSLAGGITGELFF. V gene TRBV11-3 combines with J gene TRBJ2-2; TRBD1 matches at 7 bases. The CDR3 is made up of 15 amino acids. V lost 1 base and J lost 5; bases outside the gene matches: 4. Per the germline V gene, CDR1 is SGHNT and CDR2 is YENEEA.

The J gene is TRBJ2-4, the V gene TRBV6-1; 8 bases align to TRBD1. The V gene end was trimmed by 8 bases and the J gene end by 0 bases; junction bases not matched to a gene: 9. CDR1 is MNHNS, CDR2 SASEGT, per germline. The CDR3 spans 16 residues. The CDR3 loop is CASGEGQGRAKNIQYF. In DNA, the CDR3 is TGTGCCAGCGGGGAAGGACAGGGACGAGCCAAAAACATTCAGTACTTC.

The chain is built from TRBV5-1 and TRBJ2-3; TRBD1 is a possible D gene (6 bases). Germline V CDR1 and CDR2: SGHRS, YFSETQ. V dropped 0 bases and J dropped 5 bases, with 10 bases sitting between them. The CDR3 totals 14 residues. The CDR3 sequence is CASSLARGRDTQYF. The DNA of the CDR3 is TGCGCCAGCAGCTTGGCCAGGGGCAGAGATACGCAGTATTTT.

This clonotype was seen a handful of times. The V call is TRBV7-3, the J call TRBJ2-1, with 9 bases that match TRBD1. This CDR3 spans 15 amino acids. Germline V CDR1 and CDR2: SGHTA, FQGTGA. The V gene end was trimmed by 2 bases and the J gene end by 6 bases; junction bases not matched to a gene: 5. The CDR3 region is CASSLAGTGRNEQFF. The DNA for the CDR3 is TGTGCCAGCAGCTTAGCCGGGACAGGGCGCAATGAGCAGTTCTTC.

V gene TRBV12-3 or TRBV12-4 combines with J gene TRBJ1-5; the match to TRBD1 covers 7 bases. Trimming removed 4 bases from V and 5 bases from J; junction bases left unmatched: 5. This CDR3 has 14 residues. DNA of the CDR3: TGTGCCAGCAGTTACAGGGGAGGGTATCAGCCCCAGCATTTT. Amino acids: CASSYRGGYQPQHF.

In this sample, this clonotype turned up a few times. The chain links TRBV20-1 to TRBJ2-7; possible D gene TRBD2, 7 bases. V dropped 6 bases and J dropped 6 bases, with 21 bases sitting between them. Germline CDR1 and CDR2: DFQATT and SNEGSKA (reference sequence). CDR3 size: 14 residues. CDR3 DNA: TGCAGTGCATTCGAACCCTGGGGAGGGGGCGAGCAGTACTTC. Residues: CSAFEPWGGGEQYF.

The table lists this clonotype with many counts. CDR3 sequence (DNA): TGTGCCAGCAGCTTCGACTCCTCTCCCGAATATGGCTACACCTTC. As protein: CASSFDSSPEYGYTF. The chain has TRBV7-2 and TRBJ1-2; no clear D. The CDR3 contains 15 residues. Trimming left V 3 bases short and J 5 bases short, with 16 bases between. Germline CDR1 is SGHTA and CDR2 is FQGNSA. Full variable domain (outside the CDR3, taken from reference TRBV7-2 and TRBJ1-2): GAGVSQSPSNKVTEKGKDVELRCDPISGHTALYWYRQSLGQGLEFLIYFQGNSAPDKSGLPSDRFSAERTGGSVSTLTIQRTQQEDSAVYLCASSFDSSPEYGYTFGSGTRLTVV.

This clonotype was picked up a small number of times. The chain couples TRBV25-1 to TRBJ2-2; D not certain. The CDR3 runs 15 residues. Germline V CDR1 and CDR2: MGHDK, SYGVNS. Trimming cost V 2 bases and J 4 bases, with 11 bases left between them. In nucleotides, the CDR3 is TGTGCCAGCAGTGAAGTCGGCGTCCTCACCGGGGAGCTGTTTTTT. Its protein is CASSEVGVLTGELFF. The whole variable domain, filled in from reference TRBV25-1 and TRBJ2-2, reads EADIYQTPRYLVIGTGKKITLECSQTMGHDKMYWYQQDPGMELHLIHYSYGVNSTEKGDLSSESTVSRIRTEHFPLTLESARPSHTSQYLCASSEVGVLTGELFFGEGSRLTVL.

The chain combines TRBV6-2 or TRBV6-3 with TRBJ2-1; D not certain. Germline lookup yields CDR1 MNHEY and CDR2 SVGEGT. V lost 6 bases to trimming and J lost 6 bases, with 24 bases between them. The CDR3 length is 17 residues. CDR3 region: CASSPVVTNHASNEQFF. The CDR3 DNA follows: TGTGCCAGCAGCCCCGTCGTGACGAACCATGCCAGCAATGAGCAGTTCTTC.